A selection of T cell receptor beta chains follows, all from one sample in a study of glioma-infiltrating T cells. TCRdb processed the multiplex PCR reads anew with MiXCR; each CDR3 protein has one entry. The sample lists 95,000 to 150,000 distinct CDR3 sequences; less than 30% were seen once. The sequencing input was glioma tissue, nonneoplastic brain tissue, or PBMCs (not recorded which). Receptors originate from a human donor with low-grade glioma or glioblastoma, undergoing nonglioma brain surgery, or in good health (not recorded which). Both conserved end residues are trimmed from each CDR3.

>TRBJ2-5|TRBV7-9|13
ASSPSGRAGETQY
>TRBJ1-1|TRBV29-1|14
SVVSGTGPRGTEAF
>TRBJ2-3|TRBV6-2/TRBV6-3|9
ASSSVDTQY
>TRBJ2-7|TRBV12-3/TRBV12-4|11
ASSPDMGYEQY
>TRBJ1-5|TRBV7-2|11
ASSLAQNQPQH
>TRBJ2-7|TRBV2|14
ASSSTGRPSSYEQY
>TRBJ2-1|TRBV29-1|11
SAEGGVYNEQF
>TRBJ1-5|TRBV3-1|12
ASSQGQGNQPQH
>TRBJ2-5|TRBV5-1|13
ASSSTGGPQETQY
>TRBJ1-2|TRBV28|12
ASSLLGRVEGYT
>TRBJ2-7|TRBV20-1|12
SAPMSAGAYERY